These 13 T cell receptor beta chains came from one sample sequenced in a study of T cells after yellow fever vaccination. TCRdb reanalysed the 5' RACE reads using MiXCR and keeps one entry per CDR3 protein. Of around 150,000 distinct CDR3 sequences in the sample, under 7.5% were seen once. Sequences were derived from CD4+ T cells sorted from PBMCs, sampled 5 days after the first yellow fever vaccination. The source is a man younger than 35 who received the YFV17D yellow fever vaccine.

This clonotype was seen a few times. This rearrangement joins TRBV18 to TRBJ1-1; D not resolved. The CDR3 has 13 residues. Germline values: CDR1 KGHSH, CDR2 LQKENI. The V gene lost 3 bases and the J gene lost 4 bases, with 9 bases spanning the gap. The DNA for the CDR3 is TGTGCCAGCTCACCGGATTTGGTCACTGAAGCTTTCTTT. Protein sequence: CASSPDLVTEAFF.

This clonotype was seen only once. This may stem from a read error, because a much larger clone lies one nucleotide away. The chain employs TRBV4-2 and TRBJ1-1; unclear D gene. The V gene lost 3 bases and the J gene lost 11 bases, with 13 bases spanning the gap. The CDR3 length is 12 residues. Germline lookup yields CDR1 LGHNA and CDR2 YNFKEQ. The CDR3 bases are TGTGCCAGCAGCCAGACGAGGATGGCGGCTTTCTTT. Protein sequence: CASSQTRMAAFF.

This clonotype was observed many times. In DNA form, the CDR3 reads TGTGCCAGCAGTCTCCGGGCAGGGAACTTCTACGAGCAGTACGTC. Protein sequence: CASSLRAGNFYEQYV. The chain combines TRBV6-5 with TRBJ2-7; maybe TRBD1 (5 bases). This CDR3 is 15 amino acids long. The germline V and J ends were trimmed by 5 bases and 3 bases, with 17 bases remaining between them. The germline V gene has CDR1 MNHEY and CDR2 SVGAGI.

Many counts were recorded for this clonotype. V is TRBV12-5 and J is TRBJ1-5; D perhaps matches TRBD1 (5 bases). V was pared by 6 bases and J by 3 bases, with 21 bases between. Germline CDR1 is LGHNT and CDR2 is FRNRAP. The CDR3 contains 17 residues. CDR3 coding DNA: TGTGCTAGTGGGACCCAGACAGTTCTTTCCTTCAATCAGCCCCAGCATTTT. The encoded protein is CASGTQTVLSFNQPQHF.

This clonotype was recorded many times. The chain has TRBV5-1 and TRBJ2-2, with D tentatively TRBD2 (6 bases). Per the germline V gene, CDR1 is SGHRS and CDR2 is YFSETQ. V was clipped by 3 bases and J by 1 base, with 10 bases between them. The CDR3 is 15 residues long. In DNA, the CDR3 is TGCGCCAGCAGCTCGGGACTCCTGAACACCGGGGAGCTGTTTTTT. Amino acids: CASSSGLLNTGELFF.

This clonotype came up many times. The chain is built from TRBV5-1 and TRBJ2-5; no clear D gene. The CDR3 has 14 amino acids. Germline V lookup: CDR1 SGHRS, CDR2 YFSETQ. The V gene lost 0 bases and the J gene lost 5 bases, with 11 bases spanning the gap. CDR3 DNA sequence: TGCGCCAGCAGCTTGGGTGCAAGATTGGAGACCCAGTACTTC. Translation: CASSLGARLETQYF.

This clonotype was observed many times. DNA for the CDR3: TGTGCCAGCAGTTTGGGACAGGGAAAGTTCTTC. The encoded protein is CASSLGQGKFF. This chain joins TRBV12-3 or TRBV12-4 and TRBJ2-1; TRBD1 aligns across 9 bases. The CDR3 is 11 amino acids. The V segment lost 3 bases and the J segment 14 bases; nucleotides outside the gene matches: 2.

The chain joins TRBV7-3 to TRBJ2-3; D gene unclear. CDR3 length: 15 amino acids. Germline loops: CDR1 SGHTA, CDR2 FQGTGA. The V gene lost 5 bases and the J gene lost 4 bases, with 16 bases spanning the gap. CDR3 DNA: TGTGCCAGCAGCATCGATGTGGGCCGCCCAGATACGCAGTATTTT. This encodes CASSIDVGRPDTQYF.

This clonotype was seen repeatedly, ten times or more. This rearrangement joins TRBV7-2 to TRBJ2-5; maybe TRBD1 (6 bases). Germline V gene sequence: CDR1 SGHTA, CDR2 FQGNSA. The V gene lost 7 bases and the J gene lost 2 bases, with 11 bases spanning the gap. The CDR3 is 13 residues long. The CDR3 protein is CASKKGVQETQYF. As DNA, the CDR3 is TGTGCCAGCAAGAAGGGGGTTCAAGAGACCCAGTACTTC.

In this sample, this clonotype turned up many times. The rearrangement joins TRBV4-3 to TRBJ2-1; D is ambiguous. CDR3 size: 17 residues. The V gene lost 0 bases and the J gene lost 6 bases, with 18 bases spanning the gap. Germline values: CDR1 LGHNA, CDR2 YSLEER. The CDR3 DNA follows: TGCGCCAGCAGCCAAGAGTCGGACGGAGTTTTGGGCAATGAGCAGTTCTTC. Its protein is CASSQESDGVLGNEQFF.

This clonotype was detected ten times or more. J is TRBJ2-5 and V is TRBV30; D is undetermined. With 1 base removed from V and 6 bases from J, the gap between germline ends came to 12 bases. Germline V gene sequence: CDR1 GTSNPN, CDR2 SVGIG (reference sequence). The CDR3 runs 13 residues. The CDR3, as DNA: TGTGCCTGGAGTGAAAACCCACTGAAGACCCAGTACTTC. Encoded protein: CAWSENPLKTQYF.

As for this clonotype: This sequence may be a read error, since a much larger clone differs from it by one base. The chain links TRBV7-9 to TRBJ2-2; 7 bases are shared with TRBD2. Germline loops: CDR1 SEHNR, CDR2 FQNEAQ (reference sequence). This CDR3 spans 16 amino acids. Here the CDR3 reads CVSSLGRGGNTGELFF. CDR3 in DNA: TGTGTCAGCAGCTTAGGTCGCGGGGGGAACACCGGGGAGCTGTTTTTT. The entire variable domain, with the rest obtained from reference TRBV7-9 and TRBJ2-2, is as follows: DTGVSQNPRHKITKRGQNVTFRCDPISEHNRLYWYRQTLGQGPEFLTYFQNEAQLEKSRLLSDRFSAERPKGSFSTLEIQRTEQGDSAMYLCVSSLGRGGNTGELFFGEGSRLTVL.

The CDR3 is CASSLPGTSGYEQYF. The CDR3, as DNA: TGTGCCAGCAGCTTACCCGGGACTAGCGGTTACGAGCAGTACTTC. The chain combines TRBV7-9 with TRBJ2-7; TRBD2 agrees at 11 bases. The CDR3 covers 15 residues. After removal of 2 bases from V and 4 bases from J, the junction contained 4 bases not matched to a gene. CDR1 is SEHNR, CDR2 FQNEAQ, per germline (reference sequence).